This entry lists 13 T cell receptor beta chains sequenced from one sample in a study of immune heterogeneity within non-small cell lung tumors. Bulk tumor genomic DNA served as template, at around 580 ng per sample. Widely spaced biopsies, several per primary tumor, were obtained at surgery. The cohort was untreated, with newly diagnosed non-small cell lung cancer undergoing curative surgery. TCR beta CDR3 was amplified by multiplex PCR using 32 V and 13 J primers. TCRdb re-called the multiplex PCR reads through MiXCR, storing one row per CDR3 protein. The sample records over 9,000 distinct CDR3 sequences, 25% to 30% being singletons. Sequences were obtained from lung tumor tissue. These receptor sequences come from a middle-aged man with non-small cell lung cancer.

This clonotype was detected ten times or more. CDR3 sequence reads: CASSLGQSYTEAFF. DNA for the CDR3: TGTGCCAGCAGTCTGGGACAGTCCTACACTGAAGCTTTCTTT. The chain combines TRBV28 with TRBJ1-1; 7 nucleotides agree with TRBD1. V lost 5 bases to trimming and J lost 3 bases; unmatched junction nucleotides: 6. The germline V gene encodes CDR1 MDHEN and CDR2 SYDVKM. The CDR3 extends over 14 amino acids.

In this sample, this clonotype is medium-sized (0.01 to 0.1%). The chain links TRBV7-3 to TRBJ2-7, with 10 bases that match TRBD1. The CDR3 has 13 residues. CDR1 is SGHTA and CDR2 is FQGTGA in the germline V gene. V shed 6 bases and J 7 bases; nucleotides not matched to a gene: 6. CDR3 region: CASSLDRGREQYF. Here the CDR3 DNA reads TGTGCCAGCAGTTTGGACAGGGGGAGGGAGCAGTACTTC.

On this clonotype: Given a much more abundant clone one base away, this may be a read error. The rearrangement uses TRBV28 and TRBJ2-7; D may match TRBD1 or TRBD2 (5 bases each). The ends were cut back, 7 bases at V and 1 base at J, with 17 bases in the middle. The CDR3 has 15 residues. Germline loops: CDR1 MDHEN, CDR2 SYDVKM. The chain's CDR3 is CASTPMGRVSYEQYF. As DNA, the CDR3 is TGTGCCAGCACTCCTATGGGACGGGTATCCTACGAGCAGTACTTC.

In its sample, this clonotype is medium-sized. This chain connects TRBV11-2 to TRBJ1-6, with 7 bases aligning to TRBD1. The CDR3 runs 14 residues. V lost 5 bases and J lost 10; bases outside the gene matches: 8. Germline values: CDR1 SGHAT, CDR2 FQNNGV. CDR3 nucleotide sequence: TGTGCCAGCAGCCGGGACAGATTCGGCTCACCCCTCCACTTT. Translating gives CASSRDRFGSPLHF.

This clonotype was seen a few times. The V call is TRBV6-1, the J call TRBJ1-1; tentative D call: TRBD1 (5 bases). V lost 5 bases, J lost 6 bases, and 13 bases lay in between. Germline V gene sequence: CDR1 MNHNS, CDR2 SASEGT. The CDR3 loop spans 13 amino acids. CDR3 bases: TGTGCCAGCAGTCCGCCCGGGACGCCTGAAGCTTTCTTT. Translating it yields CASSPPGTPEAFF.

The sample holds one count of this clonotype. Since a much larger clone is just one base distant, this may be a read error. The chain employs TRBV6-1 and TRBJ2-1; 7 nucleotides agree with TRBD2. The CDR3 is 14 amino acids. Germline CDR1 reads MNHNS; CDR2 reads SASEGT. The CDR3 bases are TGTGTCAGCAAGGGGAGGGGCACCTACAATGAGCAGTTCTTC. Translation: CVSKGRGTYNEQFF.

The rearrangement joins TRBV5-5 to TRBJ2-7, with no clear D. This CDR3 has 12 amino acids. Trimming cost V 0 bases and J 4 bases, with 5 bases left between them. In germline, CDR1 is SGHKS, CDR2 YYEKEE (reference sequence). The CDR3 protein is CASSLGLYEQYF. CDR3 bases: TGTGCCAGCAGCTTGGGCTTGTACGAGCAGTACTTC.

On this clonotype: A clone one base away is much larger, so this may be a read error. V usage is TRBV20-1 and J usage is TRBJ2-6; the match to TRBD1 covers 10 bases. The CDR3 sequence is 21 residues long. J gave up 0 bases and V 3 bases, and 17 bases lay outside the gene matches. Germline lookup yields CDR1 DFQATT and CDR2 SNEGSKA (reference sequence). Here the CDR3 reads CSASGGAGTGAVSSGANVLTF. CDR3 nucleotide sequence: TGCAGTGCTAGTGGGGGGGCCGGGACAGGGGCTGTAAGCTCTGGGGCCAACGTCCTGACTTTC.

In DNA form, the CDR3 reads TGTGCCAGCTCACCCGACAGGGTAGTGAATTCACCCCTCCACTTT. It codes for CASSPDRVVNSPLHF. The chain carries TRBV18 and TRBJ1-6, with 7 bases fitting TRBD1. Germline V lookup: CDR1 KGHSH, CDR2 LQKENI. Germline trimming cut 3 bases from V and 7 bases from J; bases unmatched to any gene: 6. The CDR3 sequence is 15 residues long.

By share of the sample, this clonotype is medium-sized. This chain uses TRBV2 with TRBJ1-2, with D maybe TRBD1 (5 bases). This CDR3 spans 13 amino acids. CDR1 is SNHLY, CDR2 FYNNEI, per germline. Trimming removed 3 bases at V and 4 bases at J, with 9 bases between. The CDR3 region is CASSDRDIYGYTF. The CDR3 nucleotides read TGTGCCAGCAGTGACAGGGATATCTATGGCTACACCTTC.

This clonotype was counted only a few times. CDR3 sequence reads: CASSFGTYPLNTEAFF. Here the CDR3 DNA reads TGTGCCAGCAGCTTCGGGACCTACCCCTTGAACACTGAAGCTTTCTTT. The chain uses TRBV12-3 or TRBV12-4 and TRBJ1-1, with D perhaps matching TRBD1 (5 bases). The ends were cut back, 6 bases at V and 0 bases at J, with 17 bases in the middle. CDR3 length equals 16 residues.

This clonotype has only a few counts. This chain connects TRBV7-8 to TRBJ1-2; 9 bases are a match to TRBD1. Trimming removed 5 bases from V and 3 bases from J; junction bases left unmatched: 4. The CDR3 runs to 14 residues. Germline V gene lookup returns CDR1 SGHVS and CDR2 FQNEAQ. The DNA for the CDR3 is TGTGCCAGCAGCGCCCGGACAGGGGACTATGGCTACACCTTC. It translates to CASSARTGDYGYTF.

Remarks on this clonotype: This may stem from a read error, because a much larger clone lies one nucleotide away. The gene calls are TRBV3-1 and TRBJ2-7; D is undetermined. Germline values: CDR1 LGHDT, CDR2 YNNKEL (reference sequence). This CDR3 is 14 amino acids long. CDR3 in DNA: TGTGCCAGGAGCCGGAGCGAGTCGGGCTACGAGCAGTACTTC. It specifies CARSRSESGYEQYF.